These 16 T cell receptor beta chains share one sample of origin, sequenced in a study of blood T cell repertoires in COVID-19 (TCRdb year 2020). Library preparation employed the immunoSEQ multiplex PCR assay. TCRdb took over this immuneACCESS table, retaining in-frame rearrangements with V and J assigned. Such tables are incomplete; in checked studies, under half of the missing clones stem from an unresolved V gene, and the remainder is unexplained. The sample table records around 120,000 clones; roughly 85% of these occur just once. Around 2% of the sample comes from the top ten. Sample: peripheral blood. These receptors originate from a man aged 25-40 years with acute or convalescent COVID-19.

This chain connects TRBV5-1 to TRBJ2-2; D is possibly TRBD1 (5 bases). CDR1 is SGHRS, CDR2 YFSETQ, per germline. The V end lost 2 bases, the J end lost 1 base, and 9 bases lay between the germline ends. The CDR3 spans 15 residues. CDR3 sequence: CASSFSTGNTGELFF. CDR3 DNA: TGCGCCAGCAGCTTCTCCACAGGGAACACCGGGGAGCTGTTTTTT.

The chain uses TRBV30 and TRBJ2-7; 7 positions agree with TRBD1. J lost 0 bases, V lost 1 base, and 6 bases had no gene match. The CDR3 loop spans 15 amino acids. Germline-derived CDR1 and CDR2 are GTSNPN and SVGIG (reference sequence). The CDR3: CAWSAGTDSSYEQYF. The CDR3 DNA reads TGTGCCTGGAGTGCCGGGACAGATAGCTCCTACGAGCAGTACTTC. The whole variable domain, filled in from reference TRBV30 and TRBJ2-7, reads SQTIHQWPATLVQPVGSPLSLECTVEGTSNPNLYWYRQAAGRGLQLLFYSVGIGQISSEVPQNLSASRPQDRQFILSSKKLLLSDSGFYLCAWSAGTDSSYEQYFGPGTRLTVT.

V usage is TRBV7-6 and J usage is TRBJ2-5, with 10 nucleotides matching TRBD2. Germline values: CDR1 SGHVS, CDR2 FNYEAQ. This CDR3 contains 15 residues. The trim removed 2 bases at V and 5 bases at J, leaving 5 bases unmatched. DNA of the CDR3: TGTGCCAGCAGCTTAAGCGGGGGGGCCTTGGAGACCCAGTACTTC. This codes for CASSLSGGALETQYF.

V is TRBV30 and J is TRBJ2-5; 10 bases agree with TRBD2. Germline assignment: CDR1 GTSNPN and CDR2 SVGIG (reference sequence). After removal of 3 bases from V and 2 bases from J, the junction contained 9 bases not matched to a gene. This CDR3 is 16 amino acids long. The CDR3 DNA reads TGTGCCTGGAGCGTCGGGCTAGCGGGAGAACAAGAGACCCAGTACTTC. It translates to CAWSVGLAGEQETQYF. Complete variable domain (other parts from reference TRBV30 and TRBJ2-5): SQTIHQWPATLVQPVGSPLSLECTVEGTSNPNLYWYRQAAGRGLQLLFYSVGIGQISSEVPQNLSASRPQDRQFILSSKKLLLSDSGFYLCAWSVGLAGEQETQYFGPGTRLLVL.

In DNA, the CDR3 is TGTGCCAGCAGCCACGGACTAGCGGGTGGGAGCTCCTACAATGAGCAGTTCTTC. Its translation is CASSHGLAGGSSYNEQFF. V and J are TRBV27 and TRBJ2-1; TRBD2 matches at 11 bases. The CDR3 totals 18 residues. The germline CDR1 and CDR2 sequences are MNHEY and SMNVEV (reference sequence). Trimming removed 6 bases from V and 0 bases from J; junction bases left unmatched: 10.

The chain links TRBV6-1 to TRBJ2-7; 11 bases are a match to TRBD2. V shed 3 bases and J 2 bases; nucleotides not matched to a gene: 12. This CDR3 spans 18 amino acids. The germline V gene has CDR1 MNHNS and CDR2 SASEGT. CDR3 in DNA: TGTGCCAGCAGTGAGGGTCCTACACTAGCGGGAGCACCCTACGAGCAGTACGTC. Translation gives CASSEGPTLAGAPYEQYV.

This clone has a handful of counts. The chain links TRBV5-4 to TRBJ2-7, with 11 nucleotides matching TRBD1. Germline CDR1 and CDR2: SGHNT and YYREEE (reference sequence). Trimming removed 3 bases from V and 7 bases from J; junction bases left unmatched: 3. CDR3 length: 13 residues. CDR3 bases: TGTGCCAGCAGCTCGGACAGGGGGCGTGAGCAGTACTTC. This gives the protein CASSSDRGREQYF.

The gene calls are TRBV29-1 and TRBJ1-1; D is uncertain. The CDR3 totals 12 residues. The germline V gene has CDR1 SQVTM and CDR2 ANQGSEA. The V gene lost 0 bases and the J gene lost 5 bases, with 7 bases spanning the gap. Here the CDR3 DNA reads TGCAGCGTTGAAGAGGGGAGAACTGAAGCTTTCTTT. Translating it yields CSVEEGRTEAFF.

The chain joins TRBV27 to TRBJ1-1, with D maybe TRBD1 (6 bases). Trimming took off 2 bases at V and 4 bases at J, with 8 bases between the two ends. The CDR3 contains 13 residues. Germline-derived CDR1 and CDR2 are MNHEY and SMNVEV (reference sequence). The CDR3 here is CASSLTGSTEAFF. In DNA form, the CDR3 reads TGTGCCAGCAGTTTAACAGGGTCCACTGAAGCTTTCTTT.

The V call is TRBV29-1, the J call TRBJ1-1; 7 bases match TRBD1. The ends lost 4 bases at V and 4 bases at J; junction bases unmatched: 3. Germline CDR1 is SQVTM and CDR2 is ANQGSEA. This CDR3 contains 12 residues. CDR3 bases: TGCAGCGTTGGACAGGGCCCCACTGAAGCTTTCTTT. As protein: CSVGQGPTEAFF.

The chain is built from TRBV27 and TRBJ1-6; TRBD1 might be the D (5 bases). Trimming cost V 2 bases and J 12 bases, with 17 bases left between them. This CDR3 is built from 15 residues. CDR1 is MNHEY and CDR2 is SMNVEV in the germline V gene (reference sequence). CDR3 sequence: CASSLGADTQIPLHF. CDR3 coding DNA: TGTGCCAGCAGTTTAGGGGCGGACACCCAAATACCCCTCCACTTT.

The chain couples TRBV24-1 to TRBJ1-1; D not resolved. The CDR3 is made up of 12 amino acids. In germline, CDR1 is KGHDR, CDR2 SFDVKD. Trimming stripped 3 bases from V and 8 bases from J, with 9 bases between. The CDR3 DNA follows: TGTGCCACCAGTGATCCGCTAGGCGAAGCTTTCTTT. Protein sequence: CATSDPLGEAFF.

V gene TRBV15 combines with J gene TRBJ2-7, with D perhaps matching TRBD2 (7 bases). Germline V CDR1 and CDR2: LNHNV, YYDKDF (reference sequence). Trimming shortened V by 3 bases and J by 6 bases, and 12 bases separated the two germline ends. The CDR3 sequence is 13 residues long. The CDR3 nucleotides are TGTGCCACCAGCAGTCGAGGGGGGGGCGAGCAGTACGTC. Protein sequence: CATSSRGGGEQYV.

V and J are TRBV15 and TRBJ2-4; possibly TRBD2 for D (5 bases). This CDR3 contains 13 residues. Looked up from germline, CDR1 is LNHNV and CDR2 is YYDKDF (reference sequence). V was trimmed by 1 base and J by 8 bases, leaving 9 bases between them. This CDR3 reads CATSRATRDIQYF. CDR3 coding DNA: TGTGCCACCAGCAGAGCTACGAGGGACATTCAGTACTTC.

J is TRBJ2-4 and V is TRBV30, with D perhaps TRBD2 (7 bases). Trimming pared 5 bases from V and 13 bases from J, leaving 15 bases between. The length of the CDR3 is 11 residues. The germline V gene has CDR1 GTSNPN and CDR2 SVGIG (reference sequence). In nucleotides, the CDR3 is TGTGCCTGGGGGACCGGGGGGCCCCAGTACTTC. This codes for CAWGTGGPQYF.

J is TRBJ2-1 and V is TRBV14; D gene ambiguous. The CDR3 sequence is 14 residues long. Germline V lookup: CDR1 SGHDN, CDR2 FVKESK. Between the trimmed V and J ends, which lost 4 bases and 8 bases, there was a span of 15 bases. The CDR3 region is CASSPRVPRDEQFF. CDR3 nucleotides: TGTGCCAGCAGCCCTCGTGTGCCGCGCGATGAGCAGTTCTTC.